The 16 T cell receptor beta chains listed next were all sequenced from one sample in a study of shared clonotypes between healthy human individuals. TCRdb's copy holds only in-frame clones and misses some; the assay was immunoSEQ multiplex PCR. Of some 2 million clones listed, approximately 94% are singletons. CD8 cells regarded as naive lacked CD45RO, were positively chosen for CCR7, and omitted terminally differentiated effector memory CD45RA+ cells. The source material was naive CD8+ T cells sorted from blood. The source is a man between 18 and 35 years old in good health.

The chain is built from TRBV4-3 and TRBJ1-5; 7 bases match TRBD1. Germline lookup yields CDR1 LGHNA and CDR2 YSLEER. The CDR3 has 21 residues. The ends lost 0 bases at V and 0 bases at J; junction bases unmatched: 17. This chain's CDR3 is CASSQDRVSSAGGFSNQPQHF. CDR3 in DNA: TGCGCCAGCAGCCAAGATCGAGTATCCAGCGCAGGGGGATTTAGCAATCAGCCCCAGCATTTT.

This chain links TRBV21-1 with TRBJ1-5. TRBV21-1 is assigned pseudogene status. CDR3 length equals 15 residues. The CDR3 nucleotides read TGTGCCAGCAGCAAATCCCACCTGGGAGGTCAGCCCCAGCATTTT. This gives the protein CASSKSHLGGQPQHF.

The CDR3, as DNA: TGTGCCAGCAAGGACAGGGGGAACACTGAAGCTTTCTTT. The encoded protein is CASKDRGNTEAFF. This sequence joins TRBV19 and TRBJ1-1, with TRBD1 identical over 9 bases. This CDR3 contains 13 residues. From germline, CDR1 is LNHDA and CDR2 SQIVND (reference sequence). Trimming took 9 bases from V and 1 from J; bases not matched to a gene: 3. Supplemented by reference TRBV19 and TRBJ1-1, the full variable domain reads DGGITQSPKYLFRKEGQNVTLSCEQNLNHDAMYWYRQDPGQGLRLIYYSQIVNDFQKGDIAEGYSVSREKKESFPLTVTSAQKNPTAFYLCASKDRGNTEAFFGQGTRLTVV.

The chain combines TRBV5-4 with TRBJ2-7, with 9 bases fitting TRBD1. V shed 2 bases and J 6 bases; nucleotides not matched to a gene: 6. The CDR3 is 14 residues long. Per germline, CDR1 SGHNT and CDR2 YYREEE (reference sequence). CDR3 region: CASSLGTGSGEQYF. CDR3 sequence (DNA): TGTGCCAGCAGCTTAGGGACAGGGTCTGGCGAGCAGTACTTC. Full variable domain (outside the CDR3, taken from reference TRBV5-4 and TRBJ2-7): ETGVTQSPTHLIKTRGQQVTLRCSSQSGHNTVSWYQQALGQGPQFIFQYYREEENGRGNFPPRFSGLQFPNYSSELNVNALELDDSALYLCASSLGTGSGEQYFGPGTRLTVT.

The chain uses TRBV30 and TRBJ2-1; 10 bases line up with TRBD1. The CDR3 extends over 15 amino acids. Germline CDR1 GTSNPN, CDR2 SVGIG (reference sequence). After removal of 3 bases from V and 6 bases from J, the junction contained 8 bases not matched to a gene. The CDR3 DNA is TGTGCCTGGAGGAACAGGGACAGGGGAGGCAATGAGCAGTTCTTC. Its translation: CAWRNRDRGGNEQFF.

The count of this clone is one. The rearrangement uses TRBV19 and TRBJ1-2; 7 positions match TRBD1. The CDR3 spans 11 residues. Germline V gene data show CDR1 as LNHDA and CDR2 as SQIVND (reference sequence). The trim removed 10 bases at V and 7 bases at J, leaving 6 bases unmatched. CDR3 region: CATTGVIGYTF. The CDR3 bases are TGTGCCACCACAGGGGTTATTGGCTACACCTTC.

This chain uses TRBV7-9 with TRBJ2-5; 12 bases fit TRBD2. CDR1 and CDR2 from the germline V gene are SEHNR and FQNEAQ (reference sequence). Trimming removed 5 bases from V and 4 bases from J; junction bases left unmatched: 8. This CDR3 contains 16 residues. The CDR3 DNA follows: TGTGCCAGCAGCCCAGCTAGCGGGGGGGCCCCAGAGACCCAGTACTTC. It translates to CASSPASGGAPETQYF.

The rearrangement links TRBV11-2 to TRBJ1-2; no definite D call. V shed 2 bases and J shed 7 bases, with 14 bases lying between them. From germline, CDR1 is SGHAT and CDR2 FQNNGV. The CDR3 totals 14 residues. The CDR3 here is CASSLLTEFGGYTF. CDR3 DNA sequence: TGTGCCAGCAGCTTACTGACGGAGTTTGGTGGCTACACCTTC.

This chain uses TRBV4-1 with TRBJ2-5; no reliable D call. V was pared by 0 bases and J by 5 bases, with 10 bases between. Germline V CDR1 and CDR2: MGHRA, YSYEKL. This CDR3 is built from 14 residues. The CDR3 sequence is CASSQDYSQETQYF. CDR3 coding DNA: TGCGCCAGCAGCCAAGATTACAGCCAGGAGACCCAGTACTTC.

A note on this clone: Different DNA sequences within this sample yield the same CDR3. This rearrangement joins TRBV5-1 to TRBJ2-2, with D perhaps assigned TRBD1 or TRBD2 (5 bases each). The CDR3 has 15 amino acids. Germline assignment: CDR1 SGHRS and CDR2 YFSETQ. Trimming removed 2 bases at V and 0 bases at J, with 8 bases between. In DNA form, the CDR3 reads TGCGCCAGCAGCTTCAGAGGGGCGAACACCGGGGAGCTGTTTTTT. Translating gives CASSFRGANTGELFF.

The chain has TRBV9 and TRBJ1-1, with D maybe TRBD1 (6 bases). CDR3 length equals 15 residues. The V end was cut by 0 bases, the J end by 1 base, with 10 bases between. Per the germline V gene, CDR1 is SGDLS and CDR2 is YYNGEE. The CDR3 nucleotides read TGTGCCAGCAGCGTAGGAGGGGGTCCGAACACTGAAGCTTTCTTT. Amino acid sequence: CASSVGGGPNTEAFF.

This chain connects TRBV10-3 to TRBJ1-4, with 10 bases matching TRBD1. CDR3 size: 14 residues. The ends lost 6 bases at V and 5 bases at J; junction bases unmatched: 3. CDR1 ENHRY and CDR2 SYGVKD come from the germline V gene. CDR3 loop: CAISGQGVNEKLFF. The CDR3 DNA is TGTGCCATCAGCGGACAGGGGGTAAATGAAAAACTGTTTTTT.

V and J are TRBV6-1 and TRBJ2-2; no reliable D call. This CDR3 has 12 amino acids. V lost 5 bases and J 7 bases, leaving 8 bases between the germline ends. From germline, CDR1 is MNHNS and CDR2 SASEGT. The CDR3 bases are TGTGCCAGCAGTTATTTCGGCGGGGAGCTGTTTTTT. It is translated as CASSYFGGELFF.

The chain employs TRBV29-1 and TRBJ1-3, with D perhaps TRBD1 (5 bases). From germline, CDR1 is SQVTM and CDR2 ANQGSEA. The V end was cut by 2 bases, the J end by 2 bases, with 13 bases between. CDR3 size: 15 residues. In nucleotides, the CDR3 is TGCAGCGTTGAAAGTACCGGGACCCCTGGAAACACCATATATTTT. Encoded protein: CSVESTGTPGNTIYF.

A remark on this clone: Other DNA sequences in this specimen translate into the identical CDR3. The V gene is TRBV30, the J gene TRBJ1-1; the match to TRBD1 covers 7 bases. CDR1 is GTSNPN and CDR2 is SVGIG in the germline V gene (reference sequence). V lost 5 bases and J lost 4; bases outside the gene matches: 7. The CDR3 runs 13 residues. This CDR3 is CAWETGLGTEAFF. CDR3 nucleotide sequence: TGTGCCTGGGAGACAGGGTTGGGCACTGAAGCTTTCTTT.

As regards this clone: The same CDR3 is also encoded by other DNA sequences in this sample. V is TRBV6-5 and J is TRBJ2-1; D gene unclear. The CDR3 runs 14 residues. V shed 6 bases and J shed 0 bases, with 9 bases lying between them. CDR1 is MNHEY and CDR2 is SVGAGI in the germline V gene. The CDR3 nucleotides read TGTGCCAGCAGCCTGGGAAGCTCCTACAATGAGCAGTTCTTC. Translated: CASSLGSSYNEQFF.